The 21 T cell receptor beta chains below all came from one sample that was sequenced in a study of blood T cell repertoires in COVID-19. Some clones are missing from TCRdb's copy, which holds only in-frame ones; the method was immunoSEQ multiplex PCR. In the table there are about 250,000 clones, about 84% of which are singletons. Sequenced sample: peripheral blood. The receptors originated from a woman older than 75 with COVID-19, enrolled during active disease.

CDR3 in DNA: TGCGCCAGCAGCCAAGATAGGACTAGCGGGAGCTTAGCCAAAAACATTCAGTACTTC. Its translation: CASSQDRTSGSLAKNIQYF. This chain connects TRBV4-1 to TRBJ2-4, with 13 bases matching TRBD2. This CDR3 comprises 19 residues. V lost 0 bases, J lost 0 bases, and 5 bases stayed unmatched. Germline assignment: CDR1 MGHRA and CDR2 YSYEKL.

This clone was picked up one time. The chain has TRBV19 and TRBJ1-6; perhaps TRBD1 as D (6 bases). V lost 7 bases and J 7 bases, leaving 17 bases between the germline ends. This CDR3 contains 15 residues. Germline-derived CDR1 and CDR2 are LNHDA and SQIVND (reference sequence). CDR3 residues: CASKKQGEGNSPLHF. CDR3 in DNA: TGTGCCAGTAAAAAACAGGGAGAAGGAAATTCACCCCTCCACTTT.

This sequence joins TRBV19 and TRBJ1-6; perhaps TRBD1 as D (6 bases). The CDR3 runs to 14 residues. Trimming removed 6 bases from V and 3 bases from J, with 9 bases in between. The germline CDR1 and CDR2 sequences are LNHDA and SQIVND (reference sequence). As DNA, the CDR3 is TGTGCCAGTAGGCAACAGGGCTATAATTCACCCCTCCACTTT. This gives the protein CASRQQGYNSPLHF.

This chain connects TRBV19 to TRBJ1-5, with D possibly being TRBD1 (6 bases). CDR3 length: 16 residues. V was pared by 6 bases and J by 6 bases, with 21 bases between. Looked up from germline, CDR1 is LNHDA and CDR2 is SQIVND (reference sequence). For the CDR3, the DNA is TGTGCCAGTAGCTCTGGGGGGGGCGCCTCACGTCAGCCCCAGCATTTT. It translates to CASSSGGGASRQPQHF.

The chain links TRBV6-6 to TRBJ1-2; 9 bases are shared with TRBD1. The trim removed 5 bases at V and 5 bases at J, leaving 6 bases unmatched. This CDR3 is built from 14 residues. Germline V gene sequence: CDR1 MNHNY, CDR2 SVGAGI (reference sequence). The CDR3 nucleotides are TGTGCCAGCAGTCCCTCCGGGACAGGGTATGGCTACACCTTC. This gives the protein CASSPSGTGYGYTF.

This clone was counted once. The chain employs TRBV10-3 and TRBJ2-7, with 9 bases matching TRBD1. The V segment lost 3 bases and the J segment 0 bases; nucleotides outside the gene matches: 6. The CDR3 runs 16 residues. Germline-derived CDR1 and CDR2 are ENHRY and SYGVKD. The CDR3 loop reads CAISDPGTGSSYEQYV. The CDR3 DNA reads as TGTGCCATCAGTGACCCTGGGACAGGGAGCTCCTACGAGCAGTACGTC.

This chain joins TRBV2 and TRBJ2-1; D unclear. Looked up from germline, CDR1 is SNHLY and CDR2 is FYNNEI. V lost 6 bases and J lost 9, with 12 bases in between. The CDR3 runs to 12 residues. The CDR3 nucleotides read TGTGCCAGCAGGCCCGGCGGCGGTGAGCAGTTCTTC. Its translation is CASRPGGGEQFF.

The chain joins TRBV27 to TRBJ1-2; 12 positions agree with TRBD1. This CDR3 is built from 15 residues. The ends lost 5 bases at V and 4 bases at J; junction bases unmatched: 5. CDR1 MNHEY and CDR2 SMNVEV come from the germline V gene (reference sequence). Here the CDR3 DNA reads TGTGCCAGCAGTCGGGGACAGGGGGCGGGCTATGGCTACACCTTC. It specifies CASSRGQGAGYGYTF.

The chain links TRBV7-9 to TRBJ1-4; D not certain. Trimming removed 5 bases at V and 8 bases at J, with 15 bases between. Germline assignment: CDR1 SEHNR and CDR2 FQNEAQ (reference sequence). The CDR3 has 14 residues. The CDR3 loop is CASSRDVVGEKLFF. The CDR3 DNA reads as TGTGCCAGCAGCAGAGACGTCGTCGGGGAAAAACTGTTTTTT.

The rearrangement links TRBV28 to TRBJ1-5, with 10 bases matching TRBD1. In germline, CDR1 is MDHEN, CDR2 SYDVKM. This CDR3 has 16 residues. J lost 3 bases, V lost 6 bases, and 8 bases had no gene match. The CDR3 reads CASRPWTGGNNQPQHF. CDR3 in DNA: TGTGCCAGCAGACCCTGGACAGGGGGAAACAATCAGCCCCAGCATTTT. The full variable domain, with the rest looked up from reference TRBV28 and TRBJ1-5, is DVKVTQSSRYLVKRTGEKVFLECVQDMDHENMFWYRQDPGLGLRLIYFSYDVKMKEKGDIPEGYSVSREKKERFSLILESASTNQTSMYLCASRPWTGGNNQPQHFGDGTRLSIL.

This clone was counted once. V usage is TRBV18 and J usage is TRBJ2-2; 9 positions match TRBD2. The CDR3 has 14 residues. The V gene's germline CDR1 is KGHSH and CDR2 LQKENI. Trimming cost V 8 bases and J 3 bases; bases outside gene matches: 4. The CDR3: CASPSSGDTGELFF. DNA of the CDR3: TGTGCCAGCCCTTCTAGCGGGGACACCGGGGAGCTGTTTTTT.

This clone was seen just once. V gene TRBV5-1 combines with J gene TRBJ2-3; D is perhaps TRBD1 (6 bases). The germline gives CDR1 SGHRS, CDR2 YFSETQ. Trimming cost V 4 bases and J 2 bases, with 11 bases left between them. The CDR3 consists of 14 residues. CDR3 sequence reads: CASSPQGSTDTQYF. DNA of the CDR3: TGCGCCAGCAGCCCTCAGGGGTCCACAGATACGCAGTATTTT.

The CDR3 is CAIRNGIAGGPNKETQYF. Written as DNA, the CDR3 is TGTGCCATCCGGAATGGGATAGCGGGGGGCCCGAACAAAGAGACCCAGTACTTC. The chain is built from TRBV10-3 and TRBJ2-5; TRBD2 matches at 10 bases. Germline V lookup: CDR1 ENHRY, CDR2 SYGVKD. V lost 8 bases, J lost 3 bases, and 18 bases stayed unmatched. The CDR3 is 18 amino acids.

The V gene is TRBV2, the J gene TRBJ1-2; maybe TRBD1 (6 bases). The V gene's germline CDR1 is SNHLY and CDR2 FYNNEI. The ends were cut back, 6 bases at V and 7 bases at J, with 9 bases in the middle. This CDR3 has 11 residues. The CDR3 region has the DNA TGTGCCAGCAGAATCAGGGGTGGCTACACCTTC. Its translation is CASRIRGGYTF.

The rearrangement links TRBV21-1 to TRBJ2-2; the DNA was not compared with TRBD2, the D call given in the table. TRBV21-1 is deemed a pseudogene. The CDR3 has 16 residues. CDR3 in DNA: TGTGCCAGCAGCAAGCTCCTAAGCCGAAACACCGGGGAGCTGTTTTTT. Residues: CASSKLLSRNTGELFF.

The chain recombines TRBV5-1 with TRBJ2-1; 7 bases map to TRBD2. V was pared by 0 bases and J by 6 bases, with 6 bases of the junction left unmatched. The CDR3 sequence is 15 residues long. CDR1 is SGHRS and CDR2 is YFSETQ in the germline V gene. The DNA of the CDR3 is TGCGCCAGCAGCTTGGGGGGCGGGGAGGGCAATGAGCAGTTCTTC. Translated: CASSLGGGEGNEQFF. The full variable domain, in which reference TRBV5-1 and TRBJ2-1 provide the parts outside the CDR3, is KAGVTQTPRYLIKTRGQQVTLSCSPISGHRSVSWYQQTPGQGLQFLFEYFSETQRNKGNFPGRFSGRQFSNSRSEMNVSTLELGDSALYLCASSLGGGEGNEQFFGPGTRLTVL.

In this sample, this clone turned up once. The chain is built from TRBV6-5 and TRBJ2-7, with a tentative D call TRBD1 (5 bases). Germline CDR1 and CDR2: MNHEY and SVGAGI. V was shortened by 6 bases and J by 2 bases, with 14 bases between the two germline ends. This CDR3 has 14 amino acids. CDR3 loop: CASRSTGFPYEQYV. The DNA of the CDR3 is TGTGCCAGCAGGTCCACAGGTTTCCCCTACGAGCAGTACGTC.

This rearrangement joins TRBV28 to TRBJ1-4; a possible D gene is TRBD1 (6 bases). V lost 4 bases, J lost 15 bases, and 15 bases lay in between. Per germline, CDR1 MDHEN and CDR2 SYDVKM. The CDR3 runs 12 residues. CDR3 loop: CASSSQQGVVFF. The CDR3 nucleotides are TGTGCCAGCAGTTCCCAACAGGGTGTTGTGTTTTTT.

This chain connects TRBV7-3 to TRBJ1-1; D remains ambiguous. Between the trimmed V and J ends, which lost 1 base and 5 bases, there was a span of 11 bases. Germline CDR1 is SGHTA and CDR2 is FQGTGA. This CDR3 region has 14 residues. Here the CDR3 DNA reads TGTGCCAGCAGCTTAAACGCGGGAGTTACTGAAGCTTTCTTT. It translates to CASSLNAGVTEAFF.

This sequence joins TRBV7-2 and TRBJ1-4, with TRBD1 identical over 8 bases. Per the germline V gene, CDR1 is SGHTA and CDR2 is FQGNSA. CDR3 length equals 16 residues. Trimming removed 4 bases from V and 8 bases from J; junction bases left unmatched: 12. The CDR3 spells CASSSAGQGLNEKLFF. The DNA for the CDR3 is TGTGCCAGCAGCTCGGCCGGACAGGGATTAAACGAAAAACTGTTTTTT.

This chain links TRBV29-1 with TRBJ2-1; 10 nucleotides agree with TRBD2. In germline, CDR1 is SQVTM, CDR2 ANQGSEA. The CDR3 spans 14 residues. V was clipped by 7 bases and J by 2 bases; unmatched bases: 5. CDR3 DNA sequence: TGCAGCGCGCGGACTAGCGGTACCTACAATGAGCAGTTCTTC. Translated: CSARTSGTYNEQFF.